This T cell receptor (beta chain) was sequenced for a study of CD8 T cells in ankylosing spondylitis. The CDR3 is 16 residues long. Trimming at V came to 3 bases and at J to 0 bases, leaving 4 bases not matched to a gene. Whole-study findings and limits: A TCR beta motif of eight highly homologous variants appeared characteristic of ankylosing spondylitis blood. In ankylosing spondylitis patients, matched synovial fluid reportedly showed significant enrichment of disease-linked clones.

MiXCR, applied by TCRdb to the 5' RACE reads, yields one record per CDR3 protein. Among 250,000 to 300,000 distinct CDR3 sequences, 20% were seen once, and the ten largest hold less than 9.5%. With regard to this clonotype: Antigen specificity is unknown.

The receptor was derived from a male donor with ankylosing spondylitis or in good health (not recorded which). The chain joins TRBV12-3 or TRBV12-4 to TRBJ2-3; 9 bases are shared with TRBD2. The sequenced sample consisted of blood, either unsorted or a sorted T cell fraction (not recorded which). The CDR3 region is CASSFRLAASTDTQYF. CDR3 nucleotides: TGTGCCAGCAGTTTTAGACTAGCGGCAAGCACAGATACGCAGTATTTT.